The clone carrying this T cell receptor beta chain occurred a few times. What it recognizes is unknown. This record belongs to a study of response to subunit inactivated influenza vaccine. Points from the study as a whole: Every seasonal influenza vaccination brings in few new T cells, the authors suggested.

The CDR3 runs 14 residues. V trimming: 8 bases; J trimming: 2 bases; junction bases outside the gene matches: 5. Germline V gene sequence: CDR1 LNHDA, CDR2 SQIVND (reference sequence). Each CDR3 protein gets one entry after TCRdb re-called the RT-PCR reads with MiXCR. The sample lists hundreds of thousands of distinct CDR3 sequences, less than 15% seen once, with 7.5% to 9% in the top ten. The sequence came from a man aged 50-59 years who received an inactivated influenza vaccine. The V and J genes are TRBV19 and TRBJ2-7; 11 bases are shared with TRBD2. This sample comprised PBMCs from blood, obtained 14 to 15 days before vaccination. CDR3 loop: CASAELAGAYEQYF. CDR3 bases: TGTGCCAGTGCTGAACTAGCGGGGGCCTACGAGCAGTACTTC.